The 25 T cell receptor beta chains given below trace back to one sample, sequenced in a study of T cells in tumors after PD-1 blockade. TCRdb's copy holds only in-frame clones and misses some; the assay was immunoSEQ multiplex PCR. The sample yields 60,000 to 70,000 clones, less than 85% seen once. Source: PBMCs, taken after anti-PD-1 treatment. These receptors were collected from a human donor with basal cell carcinoma.

The genes are TRBV15 and TRBJ1-5, with D unresolved. CDR3 length equals 16 residues. V gave up 0 bases and J gave up 0 bases, with 9 bases separating them. CDR1 is LNHNV and CDR2 is YYDKDF in the germline V gene (reference sequence). The CDR3 is CATSRDLDDSNQPQHF. CDR3 nucleotide sequence: TGTGCCACCAGCAGAGATTTAGACGATAGCAATCAGCCCCAGCATTTT. Together with reference TRBV15 and TRBJ1-5, the CDR3 gives the full variable domain: DAMVIQNPRYQVTQFGKPVTLSCSQTLNHNVMYWYQQKSSQAPKLLFHYYDKDFNNEADTPDNFQSRRPNTSFCFLDIRSPGLGDTAMYLCATSRDLDDSNQPQHFGDGTRLSIL.

This chain connects TRBV19 to TRBJ1-5; D gene unclear. V was shortened by 0 bases and J by 7 bases, with 10 bases between the two germline ends. This CDR3 has 14 residues. Germline V gene data show CDR1 as LNHDA and CDR2 as SQIVND (reference sequence). Here the CDR3 DNA reads TGTGCCAGTAGTATAGAGTGGGGAAACCAGCCCCAGCATTTT. Its protein is CASSIEWGNQPQHF. Supplemented by reference TRBV19 and TRBJ1-5, the full variable domain reads DGGITQSPKYLFRKEGQNVTLSCEQNLNHDAMYWYRQDPGQGLRLIYYSQIVNDFQKGDIAEGYSVSREKKESFPLTVTSAQKNPTAFYLCASSIEWGNQPQHFGDGTRLSIL.

This rearrangement joins TRBV6-5 to TRBJ1-2; D is ambiguous. CDR3 length: 13 residues. Trimming removed 6 bases at V and 1 base at J, with 9 bases between. The V gene's germline CDR1 is MNHEY and CDR2 SVGAGI. The CDR3 coding sequence is TGTGCCAGCAGGGAGACGGTTAACTATGGCTACACCTTC. Residues: CASRETVNYGYTF.

The rearrangement joins TRBV2 to TRBJ2-1, with D possibly being TRBD2 (6 bases). The CDR3 runs 18 residues. Germline lookup yields CDR1 SNHLY and CDR2 FYNNEI. V lost 5 bases and J lost 8, with 28 bases in between. The CDR3, as DNA: TGTGCCAGCAGTTTGGGAGCGGGTGGGACTGTCGTCGTTCATGAGCAGTTCTTC. Translation: CASSLGAGGTVVVHEQFF. Using reference TRBV2 and TRBJ2-1 for the parts outside the CDR3, the full variable domain is EPEVTQTPSHQVTQMGQEVILRCVPISNHLYFYWYRQILGQKVEFLVSFYNNEISEKSEIFDDQFSVERPDGSNFTLKIRSTKLEDSAMYFCASSLGAGGTVVVHEQFFGPGTRLTVL.

The rearrangement links TRBV4-1 to TRBJ1-6; the D is unclear. The germline V and J ends were trimmed by 1 base and 9 bases, with 7 bases remaining between them. Looked up from germline, CDR1 is MGHRA and CDR2 is YSYEKL. The CDR3 has 13 amino acids. The CDR3 DNA is TGCGCCAGCAGCCAAGTGGAGGGTTCACCCCTCCACTTT. The encoded protein is CASSQVEGSPLHF.

The chain employs TRBV6-1 and TRBJ2-2, with TRBD1 matching over 8 bases. This CDR3 has 18 amino acids. With V trimmed by 3 bases and J by 5 bases, 14 bases remained unmatched. Germline CDR1 is MNHNS and CDR2 is SASEGT. In DNA form, the CDR3 reads TGTGCCAGCAGTGAGATCCCCTGGCAGGGGGCCGGAACCGGGGAGCTGTTTTTT. The encoded protein is CASSEIPWQGAGTGELFF.

The count of this clone is one. This CDR3 reads CASSVEGGGGIGDTQYF. CDR3 in DNA: TGTGCCAGCAGCGTTGAGGGCGGCGGGGGGATAGGGGATACGCAGTATTTT. The J gene is TRBJ2-3, the V gene TRBV9, with TRBD2 matching over 8 bases. CDR3 length equals 17 residues. CDR1 and CDR2 from the germline V gene are SGDLS and YYNGEE. With 2 bases clipped from V and 6 bases from J, the junction kept 14 bases outside the gene matches.

This clone was seen a handful of times. The chain carries TRBV19 and TRBJ2-2, with D perhaps matching TRBD1 (5 bases). The CDR3 length is 13 residues. Trimming removed 4 bases from V and 8 bases from J, with 11 bases in between. Germline V lookup: CDR1 LNHDA, CDR2 SQIVND (reference sequence). CDR3 amino acids: CASSTRHRGELFF. The CDR3 DNA follows: TGTGCCAGTAGTACCCGCCACAGGGGGGAGCTGTTTTTT.

The chain uses TRBV9 and TRBJ1-2; D perhaps matches TRBD1 (5 bases). The length of the CDR3 is 12 residues. Germline loops: CDR1 SGDLS, CDR2 YYNGEE. With 6 bases removed from V and 6 bases from J, the gap between germline ends came to 12 bases. The CDR3 region has the DNA TGTGCCAGCATCTCGACAGACGATGGCTACACCTTC. Protein: CASISTDDGYTF. The whole variable domain, remainder taken from reference TRBV9 and TRBJ1-2, is DSGVTQTPKHLITATGQRVTLRCSPRSGDLSVYWYQQSLDQGLQFLIQYYNGEERAKGNILERFSAQQFPDLHSELNLSSLELGDSALYFCASISTDDGYTFGSGTRLTVV.

The V and J genes are TRBV7-9 and TRBJ2-3; 10 bases map to TRBD1. Germline V gives CDR1 SEHNR, CDR2 FQNEAQ (reference sequence). This CDR3 is built from 15 residues. V lost 4 bases, J lost 3 bases, and 4 bases stayed unmatched. The CDR3 nucleotides are TGTGCCAGCAGCTCCCGGGACAGGGGAACAGATACGCAGTATTTT. Amino acids: CASSSRDRGTDTQYF.

This clone turned up a few times. The chain links TRBV5-1 to TRBJ1-3, with D perhaps TRBD1 (6 bases). V lost 0 bases and J 0 bases, leaving 10 bases between the germline ends. The CDR3 totals 16 residues. Germline assignment: CDR1 SGHRS and CDR2 YFSETQ. For the CDR3, the DNA is TGCGCCAGCAGCTTGGCTGGGGGCCTCTCTGGAAACACCATATATTTT. Amino acid sequence: CASSLAGGLSGNTIYF.

The gene calls are TRBV7-8 and TRBJ1-2, with no clear D. In germline, CDR1 is SGHVS, CDR2 FQNEAQ. This CDR3 is 15 amino acids long. V was trimmed by 5 bases and J by 3 bases, leaving 16 bases between them. The DNA of the CDR3 is TGTGCCAGCAGCCTAGAAGTACAGTCTCACTATGGCTACACCTTC. Translation: CASSLEVQSHYGYTF.

In this sample, this clone turned up a few times. The chain has TRBV6-1 and TRBJ1-5, with D possibly TRBD1 on 6 matching bases. CDR1 MNHNS and CDR2 SASEGT come from the germline V gene. The CDR3 runs to 16 residues. V shed 2 bases and J shed 4 bases, with 15 bases lying between them. The chain's CDR3 is CASSEWGLEKNQPQHF. The DNA of the CDR3 is TGTGCCAGCAGTGAATGGGGGCTCGAGAAAAATCAGCCCCAGCATTTT.

The chain recombines TRBV5-8 with TRBJ2-1; D is unresolved. CDR1 and CDR2 (germline): SGHTS, YDEGEE. CDR3 size: 10 residues. V gave up 2 bases and J gave up 8 bases, with 2 bases separating them. The CDR3 region has the DNA TGTGCCAGCAGCTTAGATGAGCAGTTCTTC. Translating gives CASSLDEQFF. Complete variable domain (other parts from reference TRBV5-8 and TRBJ2-1): EAGVTQSPTHLIKTRGQQATLRCSPISGHTSVYWYQQALGLGLQFLLWYDEGEERNRGNFPPRFSGRQFPNYSSELNVNALELEDSALYLCASSLDEQFFGPGTRLTVL.

The chain links TRBV5-4 to TRBJ2-1, with TRBD2 matching over 15 bases. Germline CDR1 SGHNT, CDR2 YYREEE (reference sequence). The CDR3 has 16 residues. Trimming removed 4 bases from V and 4 bases from J; junction bases left unmatched: 3. CDR3 DNA sequence: TGTGCCAGCAGCCGGACTAGCGGGGGGGAATACAATGAGCAGTTCTTC. Translation gives CASSRTSGGEYNEQFF.

The chain employs TRBV12-2 and TRBJ2-2. TRBV12-2 is a recognized pseudogene. This CDR3 has 18 residues. The CDR3 DNA is TGTGCGGGGGAAGTCGCTTATTTCGGGGTCGATGCTTATGGGGAGCTGTTTTTT. It is translated as CAGEVAYFGVDAYGELFF.

The chain recombines TRBV7-9 with TRBJ1-2, with TRBD1 identical over 7 bases. Trimming took 5 bases from V and 3 from J; bases not matched to a gene: 6. There are 14 residues in the CDR3. Germline lookup yields CDR1 SEHNR and CDR2 FQNEAQ (reference sequence). CDR3 amino acids: CASSRAGGDYGYTF. DNA of the CDR3: TGTGCCAGCAGCCGGGCAGGGGGTGACTATGGCTACACCTTC.

V and J are TRBV13 and TRBJ1-1; no clear D. This CDR3 region has 15 residues. V lost 5 bases and J 1 base, leaving 14 bases between the germline ends. Germline lookup yields CDR1 PRHDT and CDR2 FYEKMQ (reference sequence). This chain's CDR3 is CASSHSSKGNTEAFF. The CDR3 DNA sequence: TGTGCCAGCAGCCATTCGTCGAAAGGGAACACTGAAGCTTTCTTT.

The genes are TRBV10-1 and TRBJ2-1, with D perhaps matching TRBD2 (7 bases). The CDR3 is 15 amino acids. Germline V gene data show CDR1 as WNHNN and CDR2 as SYGVQD (reference sequence). Trimming stripped 5 bases from V and 0 bases from J, with 11 bases between. The CDR3 sequence: CASSSAGASYNEQFF. Written as DNA, the CDR3 is TGCGCCAGCAGTTCTGCGGGGGCCTCCTACAATGAGCAGTTCTTC.

This rearrangement joins TRBV7-9 to TRBJ2-7; tentatively, D is TRBD2 (6 bases). V was cut by 4 bases and J by 5 bases, with 18 bases left in between. CDR1 SEHNR and CDR2 FQNEAQ come from the germline V gene (reference sequence). CDR3 length: 15 amino acids. For the CDR3, the DNA is TGTGCCAGCAGCTCATGGACTGGGAGGATCCACGAGCAGTACTTC. It translates to CASSSWTGRIHEQYF.

The chain joins TRBV6-5 to TRBJ1-1; 7 bases line up with TRBD1. The CDR3 is made up of 14 amino acids. In germline, CDR1 is MNHEY, CDR2 SVGAGI. Unmatched junction bases numbered 6, after V lost 3 bases and J lost 5 bases. CDR3 coding DNA: TGTGCCAGCAGTTATTACAGGGGTGGGACTGAAGCTTTCTTT. Translated, it gives CASSYYRGGTEAFF.

V gene TRBV6-5 combines with J gene TRBJ1-6; 7 bases align to TRBD1. V lost 6 bases, J lost 7 bases, and 3 bases stayed unmatched. The CDR3 is 13 amino acids. CDR1 and CDR2 (germline): MNHEY, SVGAGI. Here the CDR3 DNA reads TGTGCCAGCAGGGGACAGATAAATTCACCCCTCCACTTT. Amino acid sequence: CASRGQINSPLHF.

The J gene is TRBJ1-1, the V gene TRBV28; perhaps TRBD1 as D (5 bases). The CDR3 is made up of 15 amino acids. Germline loops: CDR1 MDHEN, CDR2 SYDVKM. V was pared by 3 bases and J by 4 bases, with 15 bases between. The CDR3 sequence is CASSFIRGGGTEAFF. The DNA of the CDR3 is TGTGCCAGCAGTTTCATCCGGGGCGGGGGCACTGAAGCTTTCTTT.

The gene calls are TRBV5-1 and TRBJ1-2, with TRBD1 matching over 8 bases. CDR3 length equals 16 residues. Germline V gives CDR1 SGHRS, CDR2 YFSETQ. V lost 0 bases and J lost 2; bases outside the gene matches: 6. CDR3 bases: TGCGCCAGCAGCTTGGCAGGACAGGGAGGGAACTATGGCTACACCTTC. Translation gives CASSLAGQGGNYGYTF.

The chain uses TRBV29-1 and TRBJ2-5, with unresolved D. Looked up from germline, CDR1 is SQVTM and CDR2 is ANQGSEA. The CDR3 is 12 residues long. V was shortened by 4 bases and J by 1 base, with 7 bases between the two germline ends. The CDR3 region is CSVGVVQETQYF. For the CDR3, the DNA is TGCAGCGTTGGAGTAGTCCAAGAGACCCAGTACTTC.